This T cell receptor (beta chain) was profiled in a study of shared clonotypes between healthy human individuals. The CDR3 loop spans 15 amino acids. The J segment lost 2 bases and the V segment lost 6 bases, leaving 8 bases of the junction unmatched. Germline V lookup: CDR1 SGHTA, CDR2 FQGTGA. Produced via immunoSEQ multiplex PCR; TCRdb's table is partial and in-frame only. Here the sample spans about 2.5 million clones, around 92% being singletons. The V call is TRBV7-3, the J call TRBJ2-3; the match to TRBD2 covers 7 bases. The receptor's source is a young man in good health. Some clones in this sample may be carry-over from other donors' samples. What was sequenced was naive CD4+ T cells from PBMCs. Subset in this sample: CD45RA+ positively selected. The CDR3 nucleotides read TGTGCCAGCAGTCCCTGGGCGGGAGCCACAGATACGCAGTATTTT. Its translation is CASSPWAGATDTQYF.